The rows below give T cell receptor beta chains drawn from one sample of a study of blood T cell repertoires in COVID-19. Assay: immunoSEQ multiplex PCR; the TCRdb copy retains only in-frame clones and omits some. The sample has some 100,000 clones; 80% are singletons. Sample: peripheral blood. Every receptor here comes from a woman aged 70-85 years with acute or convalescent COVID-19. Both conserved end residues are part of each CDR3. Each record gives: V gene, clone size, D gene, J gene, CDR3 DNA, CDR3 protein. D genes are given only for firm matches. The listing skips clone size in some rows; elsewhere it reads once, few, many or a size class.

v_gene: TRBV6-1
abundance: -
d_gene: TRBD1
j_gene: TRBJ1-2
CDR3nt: TGTGCCAGCAGTGAACTGTCAGGGGGCATCTATGGCTACACCTTC
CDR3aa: CASSELSGGIYGYTF

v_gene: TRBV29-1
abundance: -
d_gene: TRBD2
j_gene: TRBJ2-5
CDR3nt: TGCAGCGTTGAAGAGGTCCGGCAGCGGGGGTATAAAGAGACCCAGTACTTC
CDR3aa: CSVEEVRQRGYKETQYF

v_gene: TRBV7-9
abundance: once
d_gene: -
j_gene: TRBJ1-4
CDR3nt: TGTGCCAGCAGCTTAGGGGCCGATGAAAAACTGTTTTTT
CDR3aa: CASSLGADEKLFF

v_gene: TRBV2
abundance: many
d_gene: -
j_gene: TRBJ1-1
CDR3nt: TGTGCCAGCAGAACTTGGACAGATATTAACACTGAAGCTTTCTTT
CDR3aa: CASRTWTDINTEAFF

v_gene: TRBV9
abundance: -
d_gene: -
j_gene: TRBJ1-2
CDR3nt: TGTGCCAGCAGCGTAGACCATAGGGGCGCAGGTGGCTACACCTTC
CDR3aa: CASSVDHRGAGGYTF

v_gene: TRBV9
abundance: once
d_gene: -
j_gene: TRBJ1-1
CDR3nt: TGTGCCAGCAGCGTAGGAAGGGGGATCACTGAAGCTTTCTTT
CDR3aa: CASSVGRGITEAFF

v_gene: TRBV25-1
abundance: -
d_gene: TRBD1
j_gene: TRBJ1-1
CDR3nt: TGTGCCAGCAGGGACAGGGGGCAGCGAGGCACTGAAGCTTTCTTT
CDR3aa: CASRDRGQRGTEAFF

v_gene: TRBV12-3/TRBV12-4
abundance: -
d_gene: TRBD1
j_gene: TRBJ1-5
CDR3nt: TGTGCCAGCAGTTCAGGACAGGGGCAGCCCCAGCATTTT
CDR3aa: CASSSGQGQPQHF

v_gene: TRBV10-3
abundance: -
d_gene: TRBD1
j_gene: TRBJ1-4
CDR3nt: TGTGCCACAGGACAGGGGGATAATGAAAAACTGTTTTTT
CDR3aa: CATGQGDNEKLFF

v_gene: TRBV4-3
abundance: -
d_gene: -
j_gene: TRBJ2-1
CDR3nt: TGCGCCAGCAGCCACTCCGGGAGATCAGGTGAGCAGTTCTTC
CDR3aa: CASSHSGRSGEQFF